A single sample gave rise to the 32 T cell receptor beta chains below, sequenced in a study of T cell responses to AZD1222 COVID-19 vaccine. Some clones are missing from TCRdb's copy, which holds only in-frame ones; the method was immunoSEQ multiplex PCR. The profile shows under 150,000 clones, around nine tenths of them singletons. The sample here was peripheral blood, taken on day 0 of AZD1222 vaccination. These receptor sequences come from an adult in good health.

In its sample, this clone was seen once. The V gene is TRBV29-1, the J gene TRBJ2-5, with TRBD2 matching over 7 bases. The V gene end was trimmed by 4 bases and the J gene end by 1 base; junction bases not matched to a gene: 9. CDR1 is SQVTM and CDR2 is ANQGSEA in the germline V gene. The CDR3 contains 15 residues. The CDR3 loop reads CSVGGVRLAQETQYF. CDR3 nucleotide sequence: TGCAGCGTTGGAGGGGTCCGACTAGCCCAAGAGACCCAGTACTTC.

The gene calls are TRBV7-3 and TRBJ2-2; D may correspond to TRBD1 or TRBD2 (5 bases each). This CDR3 comprises 16 residues. The germline CDR1 and CDR2 sequences are SGHTA and FQGTGA. V dropped 1 base and J dropped 7 bases, with 16 bases sitting between them. DNA of the CDR3: TGTGCCAGCAGCTTAAGCGGGTTCAGGGATCACGGGGAGCTGTTTTTT. Its translation: CASSLSGFRDHGELFF.

The rearrangement joins TRBV6-2 or TRBV6-3 to TRBJ2-2; D might be TRBD1 (5 bases). The V end was cut by 5 bases, the J end by 5 bases, with 6 bases between. Germline V gene lookup returns CDR1 MNHEY and CDR2 SVGEGT. The CDR3 runs 12 residues. The CDR3 DNA is TGTGCCAGCAGTCCAGGGACCGGGGAGCTGTTTTTT. Translating it yields CASSPGTGELFF.

With respect to this clone: Other DNA sequences in this sample translate to the same CDR3. The rearrangement joins TRBV24-1 to TRBJ1-2; no firm D call. The CDR3 contains 12 residues. Per the germline V gene, CDR1 is KGHDR and CDR2 is SFDVKD. The V gene lost 7 bases and the J gene lost 1 base, with 6 bases spanning the gap. The CDR3 DNA follows: TGTGCCACCAGCGTAGATAACTATGGCTACACCTTC. This sequence encodes CATSVDNYGYTF.

The chain couples TRBV19 to TRBJ1-2; D gene uncertain. Germline V CDR1 and CDR2: LNHDA, SQIVND (reference sequence). The CDR3 loop spans 13 amino acids. V lost 5 bases and J 8 bases, leaving 15 bases between the germline ends. DNA for the CDR3: TGTGCCAGTAGTGAGATCACGGATAACGGCTACACCTTC. It specifies CASSEITDNGYTF.

This chain connects TRBV27 to TRBJ2-7; D is unresolved. V was cut by 7 bases and J by 0 bases, with 4 bases left in between. The CDR3 totals 11 residues. Germline V CDR1 and CDR2: MNHEY, SMNVEV (reference sequence). The CDR3 reads CASIRSYEQYF. In DNA form, the CDR3 reads TGTGCCAGCATCCGCTCCTACGAGCAGTACTTC.

The chain uses TRBV11-3 and TRBJ2-3; tentative D call: TRBD2 (5 bases). Trimming stripped 5 bases from V and 9 bases from J, with 18 bases between. This CDR3 is built from 14 residues. Germline-derived CDR1 and CDR2 are SGHNT and YENEEA. The CDR3 protein is CASSAVATPGTQYF. Written as DNA, the CDR3 is TGTGCCAGCAGCGCGGTGGCTACACCGGGGACGCAGTATTTT.

This rearrangement joins TRBV7-2 to TRBJ2-7; 11 nucleotides agree with TRBD2. The V and J ends lost 0 bases and 2 bases, in that order; junction bases with no gene match: 6. The germline V gene encodes CDR1 SGHTA and CDR2 FQGNSA. This CDR3 is built from 17 residues. The CDR3, as DNA: TGTGCCAGCAGCTTAGCGGTCGGTAGCGGGAGGGCCTACGAGCAGTACTTC. Translation: CASSLAVGSGRAYEQYF.

Ten or more counts support this clone. The gene calls are TRBV6-4 and TRBJ2-1, with a possible D match to TRBD2 (5 bases). V was trimmed by 0 bases and J by 8 bases, leaving 8 bases between them. CDR3 size: 13 residues. The V gene's germline CDR1 is MRHNA and CDR2 SNTAGT. CDR3 bases: TGTGCCAGCAGTGACTCAGATAGCGATGAGCAGTTCTTC. This translates into CASSDSDSDEQFF.

The chain employs TRBV19 and TRBJ1-3; no clear D gene. CDR1 is LNHDA and CDR2 is SQIVND in the germline V gene (reference sequence). This CDR3 is built from 13 residues. The V end was cut by 3 bases, the J end by 0 bases, with 3 bases between. In nucleotides, the CDR3 is TGTGCCAGTAGTATGGTCTCTGGAAACACCATATATTTT. Its protein product is CASSMVSGNTIYF. Supplemented by reference TRBV19 and TRBJ1-3, the full variable domain reads DGGITQSPKYLFRKEGQNVTLSCEQNLNHDAMYWYRQDPGQGLRLIYYSQIVNDFQKGDIAEGYSVSREKKESFPLTVTSAQKNPTAFYLCASSMVSGNTIYFGEGSWLTVV.

The chain carries TRBV6-2 or TRBV6-3 and TRBJ2-1; 9 bases line up with TRBD1. Germline V gene data show CDR1 as MNHEY and CDR2 as SVGEGT. Trimming removed 2 bases from V and 7 bases from J; junction bases left unmatched: 6. The length of the CDR3 is 15 residues. DNA for the CDR3: TGTGCCAGCAGTTACGCGGGACAGGGTCTTAATGAGCAGTTCTTC. This encodes CASSYAGQGLNEQFF.

The J gene is TRBJ1-1, the V gene TRBV10-3; possible D gene TRBD1, 6 bases. Trimming removed 8 bases from V and 0 bases from J, with 10 bases in between. The CDR3 is 13 amino acids. Germline CDR1 reads ENHRY; CDR2 reads SYGVKD. CDR3 nucleotides: TGTGCCATCGGGGGCACCTTGAACACTGAAGCTTTCTTT. This codes for CAIGGTLNTEAFF.

This clone was detected once. V usage is TRBV19 and J usage is TRBJ2-3; the match to TRBD2 covers 10 bases. This CDR3 comprises 16 residues. The ends lost 9 bases at V and 6 bases at J; junction bases unmatched: 15. The V gene's germline CDR1 is LNHDA and CDR2 SQIVND (reference sequence). The DNA of the CDR3 is TGTGCCAGCCTCCCTGGCACTAGCGGGATGAGTGATACGCAGTATTTT. Its translation is CASLPGTSGMSDTQYF.

The chain uses TRBV7-3 and TRBJ2-6, with a weak D call TRBD1 (6 bases). The CDR3 has 22 amino acids. Trimming shortened V by 1 base and J by 0 bases, and 25 bases separated the two germline ends. The germline V gene has CDR1 SGHTA and CDR2 FQGTGA. Here the CDR3 reads CASSLISIPATGPNSGANVLTF. For the CDR3, the DNA is TGTGCCAGCAGCTTAATCTCCATCCCGGCGACAGGTCCAAACTCTGGGGCCAACGTCCTGACTTTC.

This rearrangement joins TRBV6-2 or TRBV6-3 to TRBJ2-1; unclear D gene. V shed 0 bases and J shed 2 bases, with 8 bases lying between them. This CDR3 region has 15 residues. The germline CDR1 and CDR2 sequences are MNHEY and SVGEGT. In DNA form, the CDR3 reads TGTGCCAGCAGTTACTCCTTACTCGCCTACAATGAGCAGTTCTTC. It codes for CASSYSLLAYNEQFF.

This clone showed up just once. V usage is TRBV15 and J usage is TRBJ2-5; D is possibly TRBD1 or TRBD2 (5 bases each). This CDR3 has 15 amino acids. Germline V CDR1 and CDR2: LNHNV, YYDKDF (reference sequence). The V end lost 5 bases, the J end lost 4 bases, and 17 bases lay between the germline ends. The CDR3 protein is CATSFPAERGETQYF. In DNA form, the CDR3 reads TGTGCCACCAGCTTTCCCGCCGAGAGGGGAGAGACCCAGTACTTC.

The J gene is TRBJ2-3, the V gene TRBV30; either TRBD1 or TRBD2 may fit D (6 bases each). Germline V lookup: CDR1 GTSNPN, CDR2 SVGIG (reference sequence). The V end was cut by 1 base, the J end by 10 bases, with 15 bases between. The CDR3 runs to 13 residues. The CDR3 DNA reads TGTGCCTGGAGTGGGAGGGGGGATTCGGCGCAGTATTTT. Residues: CAWSGRGDSAQYF.

The chain joins TRBV4-3 to TRBJ2-1, with TRBD2 identical over 7 bases. This CDR3 is built from 17 residues. Germline CDR1 is LGHNA and CDR2 is YSLEER. Germline trimming cut 0 bases from V and 4 bases from J; bases unmatched to any gene: 9. The CDR3 protein is CASSQDRPSGVYNEQFF. The CDR3 bases are TGCGCCAGCAGCCAAGATCGGCCCAGCGGGGTGTACAATGAGCAGTTCTTC.

The chain carries TRBV4-3 and TRBJ1-4; TRBD1 is a possible D gene (6 bases). The CDR3 has 16 amino acids. CDR1 and CDR2 (germline): LGHNA, YSLEER. Between the trimmed V and J ends, which lost 4 bases and 8 bases, there was a span of 20 bases. The CDR3 nucleotides are TGCGCCAGCAGCCCTAGTGGTGGGGGGCGGGAAGAAAAACTGTTTTTT. This codes for CASSPSGGGREEKLFF.

The rearrangement joins TRBV29-1 to TRBJ2-7; the match to TRBD2 covers 13 bases. The junction had 12 bases not matched to a gene; V was cut back by 1 base and J by 6 bases. The CDR3 totals 17 residues. CDR1 SQVTM and CDR2 ANQGSEA come from the germline V gene. The CDR3 loop reads CSVEVRPRTSGSSEQYF. CDR3 sequence (DNA): TGCAGCGTTGAAGTGCGGCCACGGACTAGCGGGAGTTCCGAGCAGTACTTC.

The rearrangement links TRBV6-5 to TRBJ2-7, with a weak D call TRBD1 (5 bases). Germline CDR1 and CDR2: MNHEY and SVGAGI. V was pared by 9 bases and J by 3 bases, with 15 bases between. CDR3 size: 13 residues. The CDR3 loop is CASGQGRNYEQYF. DNA of the CDR3: TGTGCCAGTGGGCAGGGTCGAAACTACGAGCAGTACTTC.

On this clone itself: At one end the junction does not follow the germline gene, possibly because of a read error. This chain uses TRBV6-1 with TRBJ2-7; TRBD1 agrees at 7 bases. The CDR3 runs to 11 residues. Germline-derived CDR1 and CDR2 are MNHNS and SASEGT. The CDR3 nucleotides are TGTGCCAGCAGTGAATTAGGACAGGTGTTCTTC. Amino acids: CASSELGQVFF.

This clone appeared a few times. This chain connects TRBV2 to TRBJ1-6; 7 nucleotides line up with TRBD1. This CDR3 region has 15 residues. The J segment lost 7 bases and the V segment lost 8 bases, leaving 11 bases of the junction unmatched. Germline lookup yields CDR1 SNHLY and CDR2 FYNNEI. CDR3 sequence: CASDGHGTDNSPLHF. CDR3 DNA sequence: TGTGCCAGCGACGGACACGGGACAGACAATTCACCCCTCCACTTT.

The rearrangement uses TRBV19 and TRBJ1-6; a possible D gene is TRBD1 (6 bases). The CDR3 extends over 13 amino acids. The V end lost 10 bases, the J end lost 8 bases, and 15 bases lay between the germline ends. From germline, CDR1 is LNHDA and CDR2 SQIVND (reference sequence). CDR3 residues: CATRTEGDSPLHF. CDR3 bases: TGTGCCACTAGAACAGAGGGGGATTCACCCCTCCACTTT.

This clone is a singleton in its sample. The chain couples TRBV11-2 to TRBJ2-2; 7 bases map to TRBD2. The CDR3 loop spans 18 amino acids. With V trimmed by 1 base and J by 0 bases, 8 bases remained unmatched. CDR1 is SGHAT, CDR2 FQNNGV, per germline. DNA for the CDR3: TGTGCCAGCAGCTTAGTGCCTCCCAGCGGGGCGAACACCGGGGAGCTGTTTTTT. This gives the protein CASSLVPPSGANTGELFF.

This clone was seen a single time. The rearrangement joins TRBV7-2 to TRBJ1-2; no definite D call. Germline values: CDR1 SGHTA, CDR2 FQGNSA. V was pared by 0 bases and J by 0 bases, with 11 bases between. The CDR3 contains 16 residues. CDR3 bases: TGTGCCAGCAGCTTAGCGCAGACTAATTCTAACTATGGCTACACCTTC. This gives the protein CASSLAQTNSNYGYTF.

The chain is built from TRBV7-9 and TRBJ1-1; D is undetermined. The V gene lost 1 base and the J gene lost 0 bases, with 18 bases spanning the gap. The CDR3 runs to 18 residues. Germline CDR1 is SEHNR and CDR2 is FQNEAQ (reference sequence). For the CDR3, the DNA is TGTGCCAGCAGCTTAGTATTGCGACGGAGACCCATGAACACTGAAGCTTTCTTT. This translates into CASSLVLRRRPMNTEAFF.

The rearrangement uses TRBV28 and TRBJ2-7, with 10 bases fitting TRBD2. This CDR3 is built from 18 residues. V gave up 3 bases and J gave up 0 bases; unmatched junction bases: 11. The germline V gene encodes CDR1 MDHEN and CDR2 SYDVKM. In DNA, the CDR3 is TGTGCCAGCAGTTTTCCCCCCAGCGGGAGGGTTAGCTCCTACGAGCAGTACTTC. This translates into CASSFPPSGRVSSYEQYF.

The gene calls are TRBV24-1 and TRBJ2-7; the match to TRBD1 covers 7 bases. This CDR3 contains 14 residues. Looked up from germline, CDR1 is KGHDR and CDR2 is SFDVKD. V lost 5 bases and J lost 3; bases outside the gene matches: 6. The CDR3 spells CATSVLDRLYEQYF. The CDR3, as DNA: TGTGCCACCAGTGTGTTGGACAGGCTCTACGAGCAGTACTTC.

The chain has TRBV7-9 and TRBJ2-3; tentative D call: TRBD1 (5 bases). The CDR3 runs to 15 residues. Germline V gene sequence: CDR1 SEHNR, CDR2 FQNEAQ (reference sequence). V was shortened by 6 bases and J by 3 bases, with 16 bases between the two germline ends. DNA for the CDR3: TGTGCCAGCAGTTTTGACAGCCAGCAGACAGATACGCAGTATTTT. Amino acid sequence: CASSFDSQQTDTQYF. Full variable domain (rest looked up from reference TRBV7-9 and TRBJ2-3): DTGVSQNPRHKITKRGQNVTFRCDPISEHNRLYWYRQTLGQGPEFLTYFQNEAQLEKSRLLSDRFSAERPKGSFSTLEIQRTEQGDSAMYLCASSFDSQQTDTQYFGPGTRLTVL.

The gene calls are TRBV5-1 and TRBJ2-1; D is perhaps TRBD2 (6 bases). The V end was cut by 6 bases, the J end by 2 bases, with 21 bases between. The CDR3 has 17 amino acids. Germline CDR1 and CDR2: SGHRS and YFSETQ. The CDR3 is CASTVPRGSGTYNEQFF. As DNA, the CDR3 is TGCGCCAGCACCGTTCCCCGGGGTAGCGGAACCTACAATGAGCAGTTCTTC.

This clone appeared a few times. The rearrangement joins TRBV6-6 to TRBJ2-3; D possibly uses TRBD1 or TRBD2 (5 bases each). This CDR3 spans 13 amino acids. The germline V gene encodes CDR1 MNHNY and CDR2 SVGAGI (reference sequence). Trimming removed 0 bases at V and 9 bases at J, with 10 bases between. Here the CDR3 reads CASSYSIGGTQYF. The CDR3 DNA reads as TGTGCCAGCAGTTACTCGATTGGGGGAACGCAGTATTTT.